These 19 T cell receptor beta chains came from one sample sequenced in a study of shared clonotypes between healthy human individuals. Positively selected for CCR7, the CD45RO-negative cells used as naive CD8 cells excluded terminally differentiated effector memory CD45RA+ cells. The method was immunoSEQ multiplex PCR; TCRdb's version includes in-frame clones alone and lacks a portion of them. The sample carries 1.5 million to 2.5 million clones, over 85% recorded once. Sequenced material: naive CD8+ T cells sorted from blood. The receptors originated from a man younger than 35 in good health.

V and J are TRBV5-1 and TRBJ2-5; maybe TRBD1 (5 bases). Germline-derived CDR1 and CDR2 are SGHRS and YFSETQ. Trimming took 0 bases from V and 2 from J, leaving 17 bases between them. The CDR3 has 17 amino acids. The CDR3 loop is CASSLGMLSREQETQYF. In nucleotides, the CDR3 is TGCGCCAGCAGCTTGGGGATGTTGAGCAGGGAACAAGAGACCCAGTACTTC.

CDR3 protein: CASSLVASGEQFTDTQYF. For the CDR3, the DNA is TGCGCCAGCAGCTTGGTGGCTAGCGGGGAGCAATTCACAGATACGCAGTATTTT. The rearrangement links TRBV5-1 to TRBJ2-3; 9 bases map to TRBD2. The CDR3 length is 18 residues. Germline CDR1 and CDR2: SGHRS and YFSETQ. V was pared by 0 bases and J by 2 bases, with 10 bases of the junction left unmatched. Using reference TRBV5-1 and TRBJ2-3 for the parts outside the CDR3, the full variable domain is KAGVTQTPRYLIKTRGQQVTLSCSPISGHRSVSWYQQTPGQGLQFLFEYFSETQRNKGNFPGRFSGRQFSNSRSEMNVSTLELGDSALYLCASSLVASGEQFTDTQYFGPGTRLTVL.

J is TRBJ1-1 and V is TRBV6-1; D is perhaps TRBD1 (5 bases). Germline assignment: CDR1 MNHNS and CDR2 SASEGT. The germline V and J ends were trimmed by 4 bases and 11 bases, with 14 bases remaining between them. The CDR3 has 12 residues. CDR3 in DNA: TGTGCCAGCAGTGGGGGGTTGGGGGTGGCTTTCTTT. It is translated as CASSGGLGVAFF.

About this clone: Other DNA sequences in this sample translate to the same CDR3. This chain joins TRBV6-5 and TRBJ1-1; TRBD1 is a possible D gene (6 bases). Germline CDR1 reads MNHEY; CDR2 reads SVGAGI. Trimming removed 4 bases from V and 1 base from J, with 10 bases in between. The CDR3 consists of 14 residues. The CDR3 here is CASSFEGGNTEAFF. DNA of the CDR3: TGTGCCAGCAGTTTTGAAGGGGGGAACACTGAAGCTTTCTTT.

The chain couples TRBV2 to TRBJ1-1; no clear D gene. With 10 bases removed from V and 0 bases from J, the gap between germline ends came to 18 bases. CDR3 length equals 15 residues. The germline gives CDR1 SNHLY, CDR2 FYNNEI. CDR3 loop: CAITHAFGLNTEAFF. CDR3 nucleotides: TGTGCCATCACCCACGCATTCGGATTGAACACTGAAGCTTTCTTT.

Comments on this clone: Different DNA sequences within this sample yield the same CDR3. The rearrangement links TRBV27 to TRBJ2-1; 7 positions agree with TRBD2. Germline V gives CDR1 MNHEY, CDR2 SMNVEV (reference sequence). This CDR3 comprises 13 residues. V was pared by 6 bases and J by 3 bases, with 2 bases of the junction left unmatched. The CDR3 region has the DNA TGTGCCAGCAGGTTAGCGGGCTACAATGAGCAGTTCTTC. It encodes CASRLAGYNEQFF.

As to this clone: Other DNA sequences within the sample encode an identical CDR3. The V gene is TRBV28, the J gene TRBJ1-1; D call uncertain. Germline lookup yields CDR1 MDHEN and CDR2 SYDVKM. This CDR3 is built from 13 residues. V lost 5 bases and J lost 0, with 7 bases in between. The CDR3 DNA is TGTGCCAGCAGTCTGCTCATGAACACTGAAGCTTTCTTT. Translating gives CASSLLMNTEAFF.

V is TRBV4-1 and J is TRBJ2-7, with D maybe TRBD2 (6 bases). The CDR3 covers 15 residues. CDR1 is MGHRA and CDR2 is YSYEKL in the germline V gene. V lost 0 bases, J lost 5 bases, and 14 bases lay in between. CDR3 coding DNA: TGCGCCAGCAGCCAAGAACCGGGACTGGGTAACGAGCAGTACTTC. Translation: CASSQEPGLGNEQYF.

The chain has TRBV5-6 and TRBJ2-7, with D possibly being TRBD1 or TRBD2 (5 bases each). Germline values: CDR1 SGHDT, CDR2 YYEEEE. CDR3 length: 15 residues. Deletions cut 4 bases from V and 3 bases from J, with 17 bases between. In DNA, the CDR3 is TGTGCCAGCAGCACGACCGGGGCCTTCGACTACGAGCAGTACTTC. Amino acids: CASSTTGAFDYEQYF.

This clone has a single count. This chain joins TRBV5-5 and TRBJ2-3, with 12 bases identical to TRBD1. The CDR3 consists of 16 residues. Germline V gene lookup returns CDR1 SGHKS and CDR2 YYEKEE (reference sequence). V was clipped by 2 bases and J by 4 bases; unmatched bases: 5. CDR3 nucleotides: TGTGCCAGCAGCTTCCGGGACAGGGGGCTCGCAGATACGCAGTATTTT. Protein product: CASSFRDRGLADTQYF.

This chain uses TRBV6-6 with TRBJ2-3, with D unclear. CDR1 and CDR2 (germline): MNHNY, SVGAGI (reference sequence). V gave up 3 bases and J gave up 3 bases, with 13 bases separating them. CDR3 length equals 15 residues. The CDR3 DNA is TGTGCCAGCAGTTATGGGCAGTTCAATACAGATACGCAGTATTTT. Residues: CASSYGQFNTDTQYF.

J is TRBJ2-5 and V is TRBV13; D unclear. This CDR3 has 14 amino acids. V was trimmed by 1 base and J by 4 bases, leaving 10 bases between them. Germline V lookup: CDR1 PRHDT, CDR2 FYEKMQ (reference sequence). CDR3 in DNA: TGTGCCAGCAGCTTAGATCGGAACCCAGAGACCCAGTACTTC. The encoded protein is CASSLDRNPETQYF.

The chain carries TRBV16 and TRBJ2-3; D not certain. The CDR3 has 14 amino acids. Trimming stripped 2 bases from V and 3 bases from J, with 9 bases between. Germline V gives CDR1 KGHSY, CDR2 FQNENV. The CDR3 reads CASSQTYGTDTQYF. Written as DNA, the CDR3 is TGTGCCAGCAGCCAAACGTATGGTACAGATACGCAGTATTTT. The variable domain in full, completed from reference TRBV16 and TRBJ2-3, reads GEEVAQTPKHLVRGEGQKAKLYCAPIKGHSYVFWYQQVLKNEFKFLISFQNENVFDETGMPKERFSAKCLPNSPCSLEIQATKLEDSAVYFCASSQTYGTDTQYFGPGTRLTVL.

The chain employs TRBV6-5 and TRBJ2-1; a possible D gene is TRBD2 (5 bases). The CDR3 is made up of 15 amino acids. Germline V lookup: CDR1 MNHEY, CDR2 SVGAGI. The V and J ends lost 0 bases and 10 bases respectively, with 16 bases between them. CDR3 residues: CASSYSVWETSEQFF. The CDR3 DNA is TGTGCCAGCAGTTACTCGGTTTGGGAGACGAGCGAGCAGTTCTTC.

The chain is built from TRBV5-1 and TRBJ2-6; the D is unclear. V was trimmed by 2 bases and J by 0 bases, leaving 6 bases between them. Germline V gives CDR1 SGHRS, CDR2 YFSETQ. This CDR3 region has 15 residues. In DNA form, the CDR3 reads TGCGCCAGCAGCTTAGGCGGCTCTGGGGCCAACGTCCTGACTTTC. Encoded protein: CASSLGGSGANVLTF.

This clone was found once. The junction shows a germline mismatch at one end, possibly a read error. The chain employs TRBV5-4 and TRBJ1-1; 7 nucleotides match TRBD1. Per germline, CDR1 SGHNT and CDR2 YYREEE (reference sequence). The CDR3 totals 11 residues. CDR3: CASSSGTEILF. DNA for the CDR3: TGTGCCAGCAGCTCCGGGACAGAAATACTCTTT.

The chain is built from TRBV10-2 and TRBJ2-7; D may correspond to TRBD1 or TRBD2 (7 bases each). CDR3 length: 15 amino acids. Germline assignment: CDR1 WSHSY and CDR2 SAAADI. The germline V and J ends were trimmed by 3 bases and 6 bases, with 18 bases remaining between them. For the CDR3, the DNA is TGCGCCAGCAGTGATGGGGTGGGAGGGGGCCGCGAGCAGTACTTC. This gives the protein CASSDGVGGGREQYF.

CDR3 protein: CASSSRDFYGYTF. The CDR3 DNA reads as TGTGCCAGCAGCTCGCGGGATTTCTATGGCTACACCTTC. The chain joins TRBV5-4 to TRBJ1-2; no firm D call. The V gene's germline CDR1 is SGHNT and CDR2 YYREEE (reference sequence). The CDR3 is 13 amino acids. The germline V and J ends were trimmed by 3 bases and 4 bases, with 10 bases remaining between them.

This rearrangement joins TRBV4-3 to TRBJ2-3; 8 positions match TRBD2. V dropped 0 bases and J dropped 4; count of bases not matched to a gene: 9. The CDR3 loop spans 17 amino acids. Germline lookup yields CDR1 LGHNA and CDR2 YSLEER. The DNA for the CDR3 is TGCGCCAGCAGCCAAGATACGGCGGGAGGAGAACCAGATACGCAGTATTTT. This sequence encodes CASSQDTAGGEPDTQYF.